Listed below are T cell receptor beta chains from one sample, sequenced in a study of shared clonotypes between healthy human individuals. Using immunoSEQ multiplex PCR, the repertoire was profiled, and TCRdb retains in-frame clones only, with some absent. The table shows over a million clones, with around 76% occurring only once. The sample taken for sequencing was memory CD4+ T cells sorted from blood. These receptor sequences come from a man aged 18 to 29 in good health. Both conserved end residues are trimmed from each CDR3.

v_gene,j_gene,CDR3aa
TRBV25-1,TRBJ2-2,ASSFIGSNTGELF
TRBV7-3,TRBJ1-6,ASSPRRAAPLH
TRBV2,TRBJ2-7,ASSELAGAGYEQY
TRBV30,TRBJ1-3,AYSPSANTIY
TRBV7-8,TRBJ1-1,ASSTQAETNTEAF
TRBV7-9,TRBJ2-3,ASSLRGITDTQY
TRBV4-1,TRBJ1-6,ASSQDLGQGGSPLH
TRBV6-1,TRBJ1-5,ASSAGGLGQPQH
TRBV11-2,TRBJ2-1,ASSQQGTPYNEQF
TRBV5-1,TRBJ2-3,ASSLVGHTDTQY
TRBV5-1,TRBJ1-2,ASSLDAGTGGSVGYT
TRBV5-1,TRBJ1-2,ASSLNTGNYGYT
TRBV4-3,TRBJ2-2,ASSQAGLAGAAGELF
TRBV4-1,TRBJ2-1,ASSQEETSGIGPYNEQF
TRBV6-1,TRBJ2-1,ASSLGTGGVNEQF
TRBV7-9,TRBJ2-5,ASSLGPGLADRETQY
TRBV7-8,TRBJ2-2,ASSLMDFYPTGELF
TRBV10-1,TRBJ2-7,ASSEWCSGTSGGLSSYEQY
TRBV4-1,TRBJ1-3,ASSQRGTEGNTIY
TRBV5-1,TRBJ2-7,ASSPSTGYEQY
TRBV6-1,TRBJ1-6,ASSQQGSPLH
TRBV30,TRBJ1-1,AWSKNTEAF
TRBV28,TRBJ1-2,ASRASAGQLYGYT
TRBV6-1,TRBJ1-1,ASSDEGGTTEAF
TRBV5-1,TRBJ1-6,ASSLGQRDTSPLH
TRBV7-6,TRBJ2-3,ASSPRTMSWDTQY
TRBV30,.,AWRVTSGYEQY
TRBV5-6,TRBJ2-5,ASSFSQETQY
TRBV2,TRBJ2-7,ASSEQGVRYEQY
TRBV28,TRBJ1-2,ASSDGPTYGYT
TRBV4-2,TRBJ2-3,ASSQGQGRNTDTQY
TRBV7-8,TRBJ1-1,ASSPFRGEMNTEAF
TRBV7-6,TRBJ1-5,ASSLAARDPSNQPQH
TRBV14,TRBJ2-5,ASSPSLAGAVETQY
TRBV5-8,TRBJ2-7,ASSPRTGETEQY
TRBV9,.,ASSVGLGAYEQY
TRBV7-2,TRBJ2-1,ASSFSGLAGGGQF
TRBV2,TRBJ2-7,ASSETVLGSPSYEQY